The 10 T cell receptor beta chains below all came from one sample that was sequenced in a study of cytomegalovirus exposure and HLA in healthy donors. The PCR was carried out with 60 Vbeta primers and 13 Jbeta primers. Data came from immunoSEQ multiplex PCR; TCRdb stores just in-frame clones and leaves some out. The sample includes around 150,000 clones, about 85% of them seen just once. The sample taken for sequencing was PBMCs. The receptors originated from a human donor in good health.

V is TRBV6-5 and J is TRBJ1-2; possible D gene TRBD1, 5 bases. Deletions cut 2 bases from V and 7 bases from J, with 11 bases between. Germline CDR1 MNHEY, CDR2 SVGAGI. The CDR3 loop spans 13 amino acids. The CDR3 DNA reads as TGTGCCAGCAGTTACCTTTCAGGGCCTGGCTACACCTTC. Translated: CASSYLSGPGYTF.

The chain couples TRBV29-1 to TRBJ2-7; 9 nucleotides match TRBD2. This CDR3 has 15 residues. The germline CDR1 and CDR2 sequences are SQVTM and ANQGSEA. With 2 bases clipped from V and 2 bases from J, the junction kept 7 bases outside the gene matches. The CDR3, as DNA: TGCAGCGTTGAAAGTACTAGCGGGCCCACCTACGAGCAGTACTTC. Its translation: CSVESTSGPTYEQYF.

In this sample, this clone turned up a few times. V gene TRBV4-1 combines with J gene TRBJ2-3; 8 bases map to TRBD2. V gave up 1 base and J gave up 1 base; unmatched junction bases: 7. Germline V gives CDR1 MGHRA, CDR2 YSYEKL. The CDR3 runs 17 residues. The CDR3 bases are TGCGCCAGCAGCCAAGCGGGGGGGCGTTCCCGCACAGATACGCAGTATTTT. Its protein product is CASSQAGGRSRTDTQYF.

The J gene is TRBJ2-1, the V gene TRBV7-9; D remains ambiguous. The ends were cut back, 10 bases at V and 4 bases at J, with 11 bases in the middle. Germline assignment: CDR1 SEHNR and CDR2 FQNEAQ (reference sequence). The length of the CDR3 is 12 residues. CDR3: CAITSDYNEQFF. DNA of the CDR3: TGTGCCATCACTTCTGATTACAATGAGCAGTTCTTC.

The V and J genes are TRBV7-3 and TRBJ2-2; 7 bases fit TRBD1. V shed 5 bases and J 1 base; nucleotides not matched to a gene: 7. This CDR3 contains 16 residues. Germline-derived CDR1 and CDR2 are SGHTA and FQGTGA. CDR3 sequence: CASSPPRQGNTGELFF. For the CDR3, the DNA is TGTGCCAGCAGCCCCCCCAGACAGGGGAACACCGGGGAGCTGTTTTTT. The full variable domain, in which reference TRBV7-3 and TRBJ2-2 provide the parts outside the CDR3, is GAGVSQTPSNKVTEKGKYVELRCDPISGHTALYWYRQSLGQGPEFLIYFQGTGAADDSGLPNDRFFAVRPEGSVSTLKIQRTERGDSAVYLCASSPPRQGNTGELFFGEGSRLTVL.

V usage is TRBV5-1 and J usage is TRBJ2-3, with D unclear. Germline V CDR1 and CDR2: SGHRS, YFSETQ. The CDR3 is made up of 11 amino acids. V lost 4 bases, J lost 5 bases, and 5 bases lay in between. CDR3 sequence reads: CASSTGDTQYF. Written as DNA, the CDR3 is TGCGCCAGCAGCACCGGAGATACGCAGTATTTT.

The table lists this clone with a few counts. This rearrangement joins TRBV4-1 to TRBJ1-1; TRBD1 matches 10 bases. Germline V CDR1 and CDR2: MGHRA, YSYEKL. With V trimmed by 3 bases and J by 5 bases, 3 bases remained unmatched. This CDR3 comprises 14 residues. CDR3 bases: TGCGCCAGCAGCCAGGGGACAGGGGCAACTGAAGCTTTCTTT. Protein sequence: CASSQGTGATEAFF.

The rearrangement joins TRBV7-2 to TRBJ1-3; D is possibly TRBD1 (6 bases). Germline CDR1 is SGHTA and CDR2 is FQGNSA. Trimming removed 3 bases at V and 1 base at J, with 10 bases between. The length of the CDR3 is 15 residues. Here the CDR3 DNA reads TGTGCCAGCAGCTTTAACAGGGATTCTGGAAACACCATATATTTT. Residues: CASSFNRDSGNTIYF.

V is TRBV5-1 and J is TRBJ2-5, with 8 bases aligning to TRBD1. Trimming at V came to 2 bases and at J to 4 bases, leaving 13 bases not matched to a gene. Germline V gene sequence: CDR1 SGHRS, CDR2 YFSETQ. The length of the CDR3 is 17 residues. The CDR3 is CASSLTQTGEWAETQYF. CDR3 bases: TGCGCCAGCAGCTTAACACAGACAGGGGAATGGGCAGAGACCCAGTACTTC.

This clone was seen only once. This chain links TRBV2 with TRBJ2-7, with D hard to call. The CDR3 runs to 12 residues. Trimming took off 3 bases at V and 2 bases at J, with 5 bases between the two ends. Germline assignment: CDR1 SNHLY and CDR2 FYNNEI. The CDR3 DNA is TGTGCCAGCAGTGACAGAACCTACGAGCAGTACTTC. Translating gives CASSDRTYEQYF.